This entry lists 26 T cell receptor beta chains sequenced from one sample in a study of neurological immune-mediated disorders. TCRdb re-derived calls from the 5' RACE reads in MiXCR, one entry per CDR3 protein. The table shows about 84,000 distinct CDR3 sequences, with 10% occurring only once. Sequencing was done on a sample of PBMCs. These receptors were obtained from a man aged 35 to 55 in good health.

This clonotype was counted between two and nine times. The chain's CDR3 is CASSPGTGRREQYF. The CDR3 DNA follows: TGTGCCAGCAGTCCCGGGACAGGGCGTAGGGAGCAGTACTTC. The chain links TRBV27 to TRBJ2-7; 9 nucleotides align to TRBD1. In germline, CDR1 is MNHEY, CDR2 SMNVEV (reference sequence). Losses at the gene ends were 5 bases for V and 7 bases for J; bases not matched to a gene: 9. This CDR3 has 14 amino acids.

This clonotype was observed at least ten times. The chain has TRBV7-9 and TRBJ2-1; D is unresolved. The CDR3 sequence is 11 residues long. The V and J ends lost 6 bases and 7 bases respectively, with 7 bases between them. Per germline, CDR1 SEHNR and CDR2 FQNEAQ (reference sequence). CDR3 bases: TGTGCCAGCAGGTCGAGTAATGAGCAGTTCTTC. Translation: CASRSSNEQFF.

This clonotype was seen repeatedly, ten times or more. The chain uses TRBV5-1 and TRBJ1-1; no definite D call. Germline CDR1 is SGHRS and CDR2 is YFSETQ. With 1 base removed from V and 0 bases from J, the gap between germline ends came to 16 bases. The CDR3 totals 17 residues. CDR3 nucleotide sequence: TGCGCCAGCAGCTTGAACCAGGATTTAGATTTGAACACTGAAGCTTTCTTT. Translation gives CASSLNQDLDLNTEAFF.

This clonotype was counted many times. CDR3 sequence reads: CASSSLMHTDTQYF. CDR3 coding DNA: TGCGCCAGCAGCTCACTGATGCACACAGATACGCAGTATTTT. This chain connects TRBV5-1 to TRBJ2-3; no firm D call. Trimming took 3 bases from V and 2 from J, leaving 10 bases between them. The CDR3 consists of 14 residues. Germline CDR1 reads SGHRS; CDR2 reads YFSETQ.

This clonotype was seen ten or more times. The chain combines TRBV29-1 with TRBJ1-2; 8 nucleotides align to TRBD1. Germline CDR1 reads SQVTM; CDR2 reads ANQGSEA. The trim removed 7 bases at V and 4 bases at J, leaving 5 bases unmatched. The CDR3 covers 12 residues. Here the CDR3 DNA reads TGCAGCGCTGATGACAGGGGCTATGGCTACACCTTC. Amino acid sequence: CSADDRGYGYTF.

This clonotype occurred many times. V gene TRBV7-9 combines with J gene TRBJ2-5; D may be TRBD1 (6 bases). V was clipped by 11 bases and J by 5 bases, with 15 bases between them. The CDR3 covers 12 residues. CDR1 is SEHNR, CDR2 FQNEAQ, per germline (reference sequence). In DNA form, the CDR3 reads TGTGCCGGTACAGGGAACGTGGAGACCCAGTACTTC. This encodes CAGTGNVETQYF. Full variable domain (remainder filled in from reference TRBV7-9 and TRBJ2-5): DTGVSQNPRHKITKRGQNVTFRCDPISEHNRLYWYRQTLGQGPEFLTYFQNEAQLEKSRLLSDRFSAERPKGSFSTLEIQRTEQGDSAMYLCAGTGNVETQYFGPGTRLLVL.

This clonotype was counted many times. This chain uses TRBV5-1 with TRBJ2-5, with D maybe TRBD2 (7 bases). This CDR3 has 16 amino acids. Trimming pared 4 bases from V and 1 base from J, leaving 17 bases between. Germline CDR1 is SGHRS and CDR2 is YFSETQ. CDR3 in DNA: TGCGCCAGCAGCGCCGGGCTCGCGGGGGCCCAAGAGACCCAGTACTTC. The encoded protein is CASSAGLAGAQETQYF.

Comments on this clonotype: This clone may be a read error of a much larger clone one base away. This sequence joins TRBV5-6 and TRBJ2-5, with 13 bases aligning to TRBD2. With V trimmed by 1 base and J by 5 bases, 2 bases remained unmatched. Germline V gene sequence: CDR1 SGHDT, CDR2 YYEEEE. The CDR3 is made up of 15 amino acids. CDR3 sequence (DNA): TGTGCCAGCAGCTTGCCGGGACTAGCGGGGGAGACCCAGTACTTC. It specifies CASSLPGLAGETQYF.

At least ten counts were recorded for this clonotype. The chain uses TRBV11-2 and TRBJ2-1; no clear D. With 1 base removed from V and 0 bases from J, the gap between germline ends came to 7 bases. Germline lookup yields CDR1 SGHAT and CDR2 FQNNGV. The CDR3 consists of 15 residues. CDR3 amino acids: CASSLGSSSYNEQFF. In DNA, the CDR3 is TGTGCCAGCAGCTTAGGCAGCAGCTCCTACAATGAGCAGTTCTTC.

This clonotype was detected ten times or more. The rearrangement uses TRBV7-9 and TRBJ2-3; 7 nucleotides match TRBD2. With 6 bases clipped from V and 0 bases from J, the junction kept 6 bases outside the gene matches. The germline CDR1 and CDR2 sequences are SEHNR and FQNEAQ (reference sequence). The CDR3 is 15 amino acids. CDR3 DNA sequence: TGTGCCAGCAGTTCAAGACTAGCTAGCACAGATACGCAGTATTTT. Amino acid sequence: CASSSRLASTDTQYF. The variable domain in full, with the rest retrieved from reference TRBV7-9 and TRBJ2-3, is DTGVSQNPRHKITKRGQNVTFRCDPISEHNRLYWYRQTLGQGPEFLTYFQNEAQLEKSRLLSDRFSAERPKGSFSTLEIQRTEQGDSAMYLCASSSRLASTDTQYFGPGTRLTVL.

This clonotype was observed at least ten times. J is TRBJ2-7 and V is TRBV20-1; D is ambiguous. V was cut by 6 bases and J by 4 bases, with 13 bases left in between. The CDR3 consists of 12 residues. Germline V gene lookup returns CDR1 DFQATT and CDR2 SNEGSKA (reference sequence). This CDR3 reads CSAPLVGYEQYF. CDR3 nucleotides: TGCAGTGCCCCTTTGGTGGGGTACGAGCAGTACTTC.

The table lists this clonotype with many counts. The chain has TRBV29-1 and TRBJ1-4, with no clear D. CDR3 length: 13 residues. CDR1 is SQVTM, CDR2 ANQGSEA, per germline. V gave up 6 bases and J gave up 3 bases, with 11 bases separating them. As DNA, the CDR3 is TGCAGCGTCAAAAGCGGCCCTAATGAAAAACTGTTTTTT. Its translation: CSVKSGPNEKLFF.

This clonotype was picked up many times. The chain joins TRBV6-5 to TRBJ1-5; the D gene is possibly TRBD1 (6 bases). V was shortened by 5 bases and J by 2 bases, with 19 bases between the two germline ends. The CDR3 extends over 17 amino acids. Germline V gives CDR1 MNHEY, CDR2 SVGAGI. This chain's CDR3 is CASSRSAGAGGNQPQHF. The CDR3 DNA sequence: TGTGCCAGCAGTCGGAGCGCAGGGGCGGGAGGCAATCAGCCCCAGCATTTT.

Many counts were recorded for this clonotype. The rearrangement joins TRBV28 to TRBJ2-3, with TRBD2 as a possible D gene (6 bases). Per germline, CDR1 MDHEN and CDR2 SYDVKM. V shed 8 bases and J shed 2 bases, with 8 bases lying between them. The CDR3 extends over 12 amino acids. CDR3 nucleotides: TGTGCCAGCGGAGGGGCCACAGATACGCAGTATTTT. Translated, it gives CASGGATDTQYF.

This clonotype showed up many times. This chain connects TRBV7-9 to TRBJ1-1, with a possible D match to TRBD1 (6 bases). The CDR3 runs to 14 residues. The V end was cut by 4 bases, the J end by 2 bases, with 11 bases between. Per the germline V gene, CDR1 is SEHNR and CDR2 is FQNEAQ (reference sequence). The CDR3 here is CASSSGTPNTEAFF. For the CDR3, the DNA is TGTGCCAGCAGCTCCGGGACACCTAACACTGAAGCTTTCTTT.

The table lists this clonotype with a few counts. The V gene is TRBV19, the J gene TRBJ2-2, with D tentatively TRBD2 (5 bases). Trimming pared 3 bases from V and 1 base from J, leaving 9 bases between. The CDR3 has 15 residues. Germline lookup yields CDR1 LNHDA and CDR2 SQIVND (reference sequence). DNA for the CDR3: TGTGCCAGTAGTATCTATGGACTGAACACCGGGGAGCTGTTTTTT. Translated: CASSIYGLNTGELFF. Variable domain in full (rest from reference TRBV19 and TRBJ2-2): DGGITQSPKYLFRKEGQNVTLSCEQNLNHDAMYWYRQDPGQGLRLIYYSQIVNDFQKGDIAEGYSVSREKKESFPLTVTSAQKNPTAFYLCASSIYGLNTGELFFGEGSRLTVL.

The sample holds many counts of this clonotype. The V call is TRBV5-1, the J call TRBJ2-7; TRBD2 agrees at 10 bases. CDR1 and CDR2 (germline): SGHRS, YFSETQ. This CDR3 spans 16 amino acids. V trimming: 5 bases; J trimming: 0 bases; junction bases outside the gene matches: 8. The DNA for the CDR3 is TGCGCCAGCAGAGGGGTTAGCGGGGGGACCTCCTACGAGCAGTACTTC. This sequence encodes CASRGVSGGTSYEQYF. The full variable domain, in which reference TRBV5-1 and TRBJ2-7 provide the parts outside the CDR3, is KAGVTQTPRYLIKTRGQQVTLSCSPISGHRSVSWYQQTPGQGLQFLFEYFSETQRNKGNFPGRFSGRQFSNSRSEMNVSTLELGDSALYLCASRGVSGGTSYEQYFGPGTRLTVT.

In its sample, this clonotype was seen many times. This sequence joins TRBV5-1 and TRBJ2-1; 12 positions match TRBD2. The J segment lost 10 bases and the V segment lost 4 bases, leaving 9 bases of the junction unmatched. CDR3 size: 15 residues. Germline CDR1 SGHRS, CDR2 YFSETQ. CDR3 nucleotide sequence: TGCGCCAGCAGCGAATCTAGCGGGGGGGCTTCGGAGCAGTTCTTC. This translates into CASSESSGGASEQFF.

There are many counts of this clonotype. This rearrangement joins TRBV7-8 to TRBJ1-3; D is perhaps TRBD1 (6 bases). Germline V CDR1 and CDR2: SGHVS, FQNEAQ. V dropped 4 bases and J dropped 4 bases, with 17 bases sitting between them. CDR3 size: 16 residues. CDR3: CASSWPGGPGGNTIYF. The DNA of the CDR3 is TGTGCCAGCAGCTGGCCTGGGGGCCCGGGGGGAAACACCATATATTTT.

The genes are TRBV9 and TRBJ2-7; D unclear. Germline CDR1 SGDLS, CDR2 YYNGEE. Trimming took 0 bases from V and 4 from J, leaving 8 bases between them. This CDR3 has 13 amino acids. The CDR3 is CASSVAGTYEQYF. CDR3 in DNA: TGTGCCAGCAGCGTAGCAGGAACTTACGAGCAGTACTTC.

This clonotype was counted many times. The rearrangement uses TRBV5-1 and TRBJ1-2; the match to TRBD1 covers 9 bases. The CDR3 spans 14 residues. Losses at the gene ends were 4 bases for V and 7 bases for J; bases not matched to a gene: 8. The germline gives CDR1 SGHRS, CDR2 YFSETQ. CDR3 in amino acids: CASSPGQGGFGYTF. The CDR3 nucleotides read TGCGCCAGCAGCCCGGGACAGGGTGGATTTGGCTACACCTTC.

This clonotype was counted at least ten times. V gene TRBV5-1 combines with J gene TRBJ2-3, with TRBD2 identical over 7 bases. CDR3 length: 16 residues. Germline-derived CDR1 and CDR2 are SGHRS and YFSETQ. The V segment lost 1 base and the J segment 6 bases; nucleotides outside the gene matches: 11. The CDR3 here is CASSLPAAGPMDTQYF. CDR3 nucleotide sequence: TGCGCCAGCAGCTTGCCCGCAGCGGGACCTATGGATACGCAGTATTTT.

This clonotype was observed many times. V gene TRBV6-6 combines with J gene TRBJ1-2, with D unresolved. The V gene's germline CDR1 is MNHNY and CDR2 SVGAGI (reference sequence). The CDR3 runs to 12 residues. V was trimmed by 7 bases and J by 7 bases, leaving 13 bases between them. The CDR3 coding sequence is TGTGCCAGCACCAAACAAGAGGGTGGCTACACCTTC. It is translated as CASTKQEGGYTF.

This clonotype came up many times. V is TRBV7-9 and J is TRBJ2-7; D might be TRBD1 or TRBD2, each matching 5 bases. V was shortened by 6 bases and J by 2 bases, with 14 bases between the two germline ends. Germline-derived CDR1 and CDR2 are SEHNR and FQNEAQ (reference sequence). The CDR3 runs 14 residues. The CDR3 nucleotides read TGTGCCAGCAGTCTATCGGGGCTACCCTACGAGCAGTACTTC. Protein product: CASSLSGLPYEQYF. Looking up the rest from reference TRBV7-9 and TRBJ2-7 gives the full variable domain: DTGVSQNPRHKITKRGQNVTFRCDPISEHNRLYWYRQTLGQGPEFLTYFQNEAQLEKSRLLSDRFSAERPKGSFSTLEIQRTEQGDSAMYLCASSLSGLPYEQYFGPGTRLTVT.

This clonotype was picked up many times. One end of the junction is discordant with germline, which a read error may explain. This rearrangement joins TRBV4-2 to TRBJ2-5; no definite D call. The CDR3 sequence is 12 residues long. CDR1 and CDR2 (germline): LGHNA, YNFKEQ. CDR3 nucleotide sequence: TGTGCCAGCAGCGAAGAGTCGGAGACCCAGTACTTC. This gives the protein CASSEESETQYF.

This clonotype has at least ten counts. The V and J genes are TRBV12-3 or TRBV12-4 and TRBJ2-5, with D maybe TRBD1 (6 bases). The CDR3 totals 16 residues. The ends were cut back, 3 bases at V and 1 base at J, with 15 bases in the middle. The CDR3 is CASSFRPGRGQETQYF. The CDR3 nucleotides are TGTGCCAGCAGTTTTCGGCCGGGCAGGGGCCAAGAGACCCAGTACTTC.